Below, 24 T cell receptor beta chains from the same sample are listed, as sequenced in a study of T cell responses to AZD1222 COVID-19 vaccine. The table came from immunoSEQ multiplex PCR; TCRdb's copy has only in-frame clones and leaves some out. The sample lists around 130,000 clones, over 75% occurring once. This specimen was peripheral blood, taken on day 0 of AZD1222 vaccination. These TCRs come from an adult in good health.

This rearrangement joins TRBV11-3 to TRBJ2-3; unclear D gene. The V end was cut by 0 bases, the J end by 5 bases, with 6 bases between. The CDR3 is 13 residues long. CDR1 SGHNT and CDR2 YENEEA come from the germline V gene. The CDR3 loop is CASSLDRQDTQYF. The CDR3 DNA follows: TGTGCCAGCAGCTTAGATCGGCAAGATACGCAGTATTTT.

The chain carries TRBV3-1 (or the pseudogene TRBV3-2) and TRBJ2-1; 11 nucleotides agree with TRBD2. The V segment lost 4 bases and the J segment 2 bases; nucleotides outside the gene matches: 7. Germline CDR1 reads LGHDT; CDR2 reads YNNKEL (reference sequence). This CDR3 has 17 amino acids. The CDR3 spells CASSRARLAGPYNEQFF. CDR3 in DNA: TGTGCCAGCAGCCGGGCCCGACTAGCGGGGCCCTACAATGAGCAGTTCTTC.

Comment on this clone: Other DNA sequences in the same sample also yield this CDR3. This sequence joins TRBV6-5 and TRBJ1-1; TRBD1 agrees at 7 bases. The CDR3 runs to 13 residues. The V gene's germline CDR1 is MNHEY and CDR2 SVGAGI. Unmatched junction bases numbered 2, after V lost 1 base and J lost 6 bases. DNA of the CDR3: TGTGCCAGCAGTTACTTGCAGGGGGCTGAAGCTTTCTTT. The encoded protein is CASSYLQGAEAFF.

V and J are TRBV29-1 and TRBJ2-3; TRBD1 matches at 8 bases. The CDR3 has 13 residues. Looked up from germline, CDR1 is SQVTM and CDR2 is ANQGSEA. Trimming took 6 bases from V and 6 from J; bases not matched to a gene: 8. CDR3 sequence reads: CSVPGQGTDTQYF. The DNA of the CDR3 is TGCAGCGTACCCGGACAGGGAACGGATACGCAGTATTTT.

This clone was detected only once. The rearrangement links TRBV15 to TRBJ1-4, with no clear D. The germline V gene has CDR1 LNHNV and CDR2 YYDKDF (reference sequence). V was shortened by 0 bases and J by 8 bases, with 10 bases between the two germline ends. The CDR3 contains 14 residues. CDR3 sequence: CATSRDAGNEKLFF. The CDR3 DNA reads TGTGCCACCAGCAGAGATGCCGGGAACGAAAAACTGTTTTTT.

The chain joins TRBV7-2 to TRBJ2-2, with D maybe TRBD2 (5 bases). CDR1 SGHTA and CDR2 FQGNSA come from the germline V gene. Trimming took 2 bases from V and 11 from J, leaving 15 bases between them. The CDR3 is 14 amino acids. CDR3 sequence (DNA): TGTGCCAGCAGCTTATCTAGCCTCCAAATCGAGCTGTTTTTT. It specifies CASSLSSLQIELFF.

The V and J genes are TRBV24-1 and TRBJ2-2, with TRBD2 as a possible D gene (5 bases). V lost 5 bases to trimming and J lost 4 bases, with 13 bases between them. The germline CDR1 and CDR2 sequences are KGHDR and SFDVKD. The CDR3 totals 15 residues. This CDR3 is CATSVGVIGTGELFF. The CDR3 region has the DNA TGTGCCACCAGTGTCGGGGTTATAGGCACCGGGGAGCTGTTTTTT.

The count of this clone is one. CDR3 amino acids: CASSRTSFYEQYF. The CDR3 DNA is TGCGCCAGCTCCCGAACCAGTTTCTACGAGCAGTACTTC. V usage is TRBV10-2 and J usage is TRBJ2-7, with D hard to call. V lost 8 bases to trimming and J lost 3 bases, with 14 bases between them. The CDR3 contains 13 residues. Germline assignment: CDR1 WSHSY and CDR2 SAAADI.

The chain has TRBV30 and TRBJ1-5; 7 bases align to TRBD1. The junction had 8 bases not matched to a gene; V was cut back by 6 bases and J by 3 bases. Germline V lookup: CDR1 GTSNPN, CDR2 SVGIG (reference sequence). CDR3 length: 14 residues. The CDR3 here is CACSPGQFNQPQHF. CDR3 in DNA: TGTGCCTGTTCGCCGGGACAGTTCAATCAGCCCCAGCATTTT.

The V call is TRBV5-8, the J call TRBJ2-7; 9 bases line up with TRBD1. The CDR3 extends over 15 amino acids. The V gene end was trimmed by 0 bases and the J gene end by 6 bases; junction bases not matched to a gene: 7. Germline V lookup: CDR1 SGHTS, CDR2 YDEGEE. The CDR3: CASSLAGTGSSEQYF. The CDR3 region has the DNA TGTGCCAGCAGCTTGGCCGGGACAGGGAGCTCCGAGCAGTACTTC. Full variable domain (rest looked up from reference TRBV5-8 and TRBJ2-7): EAGVTQSPTHLIKTRGQQATLRCSPISGHTSVYWYQQALGLGLQFLLWYDEGEERNRGNFPPRFSGRQFPNYSSELNVNALELEDSALYLCASSLAGTGSSEQYFGPGTRLTVT.

This chain joins TRBV6-5 and TRBJ1-1; D remains unclear. Germline-derived CDR1 and CDR2 are MNHEY and SVGAGI. The V gene lost 2 bases and the J gene lost 1 base, with 8 bases spanning the gap. There are 14 residues in the CDR3. CDR3 residues: CASSYVRQNTEAFF. The CDR3 DNA follows: TGTGCCAGCAGTTACGTCAGGCAGAACACTGAAGCTTTCTTT.

This chain connects TRBV9 to TRBJ2-1, with 9 positions matching TRBD1. From germline, CDR1 is SGDLS and CDR2 YYNGEE. CDR3 length: 14 amino acids. The junction had 0 bases not matched to a gene; V was cut back by 2 bases and J by 3 bases. CDR3 region: CASSVGQGYNEQFF. The DNA for the CDR3 is TGTGCCAGCAGCGTGGGACAGGGCTACAATGAGCAGTTCTTC.

The gene calls are TRBV11-2 and TRBJ1-1, with TRBD1 matching 7 bases. CDR1 and CDR2 (germline): SGHAT, FQNNGV. CDR3 length equals 16 residues. V was pared by 6 bases and J by 7 bases, with 17 bases of the junction left unmatched. The CDR3 region has the DNA TGTGCCAGCAGAACATCTTTTGGAGGCGCAGGGGGTGAAGCTTTCTTT. This translates into CASRTSFGGAGGEAFF.

V usage is TRBV25-1 and J usage is TRBJ2-4; TRBD1 agrees at 8 bases. Germline V gene data show CDR1 as MGHDK and CDR2 as SYGVNS. The J segment lost 6 bases and the V segment lost 4 bases, leaving 5 bases of the junction unmatched. The CDR3 runs to 14 residues. CDR3 residues: CASSGRGLANIQYF. The CDR3 DNA reads TGTGCCAGCAGTGGCAGGGGGCTGGCAAACATTCAGTACTTC.

In its sample, this clone was seen a few times. The chain is built from TRBV5-1 and TRBJ1-4, with TRBD1 matching over 9 bases. In germline, CDR1 is SGHRS, CDR2 YFSETQ. The ends lost 4 bases at V and 6 bases at J; junction bases unmatched: 10. The CDR3 runs 16 residues. As DNA, the CDR3 is TGCGCCAGCAGCCCTTGGGGGAGACAGGGGGATGAAAAACTGTTTTTT. Its protein is CASSPWGRQGDEKLFF.

This chain uses TRBV10-3 with TRBJ2-1; D might be TRBD1 or TRBD2, each matching 5 bases. Deletions cut 4 bases from V and 1 base from J, with 14 bases between. CDR1 ENHRY and CDR2 SYGVKD come from the germline V gene. The CDR3 spans 16 residues. CDR3 sequence reads: CAISGGNTYSYNEQFF. DNA for the CDR3: TGTGCCATCAGTGGGGGGAACACCTATTCCTACAATGAGCAGTTCTTC.

The V gene is TRBV6-1, the J gene TRBJ2-3; 7 bases are shared with TRBD1. Germline-derived CDR1 and CDR2 are MNHNS and SASEGT. The CDR3 contains 19 residues. J was trimmed by 5 bases and V by 0 bases; bases with no gene match: 17. The CDR3 sequence: CASSEALHDRVGSLDTQYF. The CDR3 bases are TGTGCCAGCAGTGAAGCGCTACATGACAGGGTTGGGTCATTAGATACGCAGTATTTT.

This clone was detected once. V is TRBV3-1 (or the pseudogene TRBV3-2) and J is TRBJ2-7; a possible D gene is TRBD2 (7 bases). This CDR3 has 13 amino acids. Deletions cut 5 bases from V and 7 bases from J, with 15 bases between. Germline assignment: CDR1 LGHDT and CDR2 YNNKEL (reference sequence). For the CDR3, the DNA is TGTGCCAGCAGCGCCGGGGGGCGTGGGGAGCAGTACTTC. Its translation is CASSAGGRGEQYF.

V usage is TRBV10-3 and J usage is TRBJ2-7, with 7 bases fitting TRBD1. The CDR3 spans 14 residues. The germline V gene encodes CDR1 ENHRY and CDR2 SYGVKD. V was pared by 7 bases and J by 6 bases, with 12 bases of the junction left unmatched. CDR3: CAINSLAGGIEQYF. Written as DNA, the CDR3 is TGTGCCATCAATTCCTTGGCAGGGGGAATCGAGCAGTACTTC.

V and J are TRBV3-1 (or the pseudogene TRBV3-2) and TRBJ2-7; the match to TRBD2 covers 9 bases. The CDR3 covers 16 residues. V shed 0 bases and J 5 bases; nucleotides not matched to a gene: 8. Germline CDR1 LGHDT, CDR2 YNNKEL (reference sequence). The CDR3 protein is CASSQDGRLAGNEQYF. The CDR3 DNA follows: TGTGCCAGCAGCCAAGATGGGCGGCTAGCGGGAAACGAGCAGTACTTC.

This chain uses TRBV5-1 with TRBJ1-2; a weak D match, TRBD1 (6 bases). This CDR3 is 15 amino acids long. In germline, CDR1 is SGHRS, CDR2 YFSETQ. V lost 0 bases, J lost 6 bases, and 15 bases lay in between. In DNA, the CDR3 is TGCGCCAGCAGCTTGGACGGGGGCGTAAGGAATGGCTACACCTTC. Amino acid sequence: CASSLDGGVRNGYTF.

This chain joins TRBV9 and TRBJ1-4; 7 bases are a match to TRBD1. CDR1 SGDLS and CDR2 YYNGEE come from the germline V gene. The CDR3 runs to 15 residues. Unmatched junction bases numbered 7, after V lost 4 bases and J lost 4 bases. CDR3 coding DNA: TGTGCCAGCAGCTTCTCCCAGGGGGGTAATGAAAAACTGTTTTTT. Translation: CASSFSQGGNEKLFF. Filled out from reference TRBV9 and TRBJ1-4, the complete variable domain reads DSGVTQTPKHLITATGQRVTLRCSPRSGDLSVYWYQQSLDQGLQFLIQYYNGEERAKGNILERFSAQQFPDLHSELNLSSLELGDSALYFCASSFSQGGNEKLFFGSGTQLSVL.

The gene calls are TRBV20-1 and TRBJ1-2, with D uncertain. Germline lookup yields CDR1 DFQATT and CDR2 SNEGSKA (reference sequence). The CDR3 loop spans 11 amino acids. Trimming cost V 7 bases and J 5 bases, with 11 bases left between them. CDR3 sequence reads: CSVSGDYGYTF. The CDR3 DNA follows: TGCAGTGTCTCAGGCGATTATGGCTACACCTTC.

The chain links TRBV5-6 to TRBJ1-5; 9 bases agree with TRBD1. This CDR3 has 16 residues. CDR1 and CDR2 from the germline V gene are SGHDT and YYEEEE. The V segment lost 4 bases and the J segment 2 bases; nucleotides outside the gene matches: 7. Written as DNA, the CDR3 is TGTGCCAGCAGCCACCGACAGGGGGTTGGCAATCAGCCCCAGCATTTT. It yields the protein CASSHRQGVGNQPQHF.